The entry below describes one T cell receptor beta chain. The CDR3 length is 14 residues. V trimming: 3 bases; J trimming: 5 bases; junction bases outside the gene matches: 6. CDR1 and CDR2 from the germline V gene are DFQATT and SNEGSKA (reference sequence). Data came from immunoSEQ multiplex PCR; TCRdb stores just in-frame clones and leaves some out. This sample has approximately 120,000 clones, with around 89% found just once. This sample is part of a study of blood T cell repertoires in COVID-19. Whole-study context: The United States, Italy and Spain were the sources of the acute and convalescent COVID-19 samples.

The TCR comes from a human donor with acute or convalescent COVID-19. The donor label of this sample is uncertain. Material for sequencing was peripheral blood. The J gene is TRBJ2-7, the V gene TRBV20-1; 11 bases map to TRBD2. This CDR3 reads CSASLAGGPNEQYF. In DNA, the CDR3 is TGCAGTGCTAGTTTAGCGGGAGGGCCTAACGAGCAGTACTTC.